This T cell receptor (beta chain) was captured by sequencing in a study of Ad26.COV2.S vaccination and SARS-CoV-2 variants. Produced via immunoSEQ multiplex PCR; TCRdb's table is partial and in-frame only. The sample yields some 420,000 clones, over 75% seen once. Treatment noted: 15 to 20 received Ad26.COV2.S at low or high dose, single or two shots; about five received placebo; per-sample allocation not given. Samples analyzed were those drawn on day 63 after the first vaccine or placebo injection. The germline V gene has CDR1 LGHDT and CDR2 YNNKEL (reference sequence). The CDR3 is 13 residues long. V was pared by 4 bases and J by 17 bases, with 18 bases between.

The sequences come from peripheral blood, collected in a trial of Ad26.COV2.S vaccine versus placebo. This sequence was found in a person aged 18 to 59 who received the Ad26.COV2.S COVID-19 vaccine or a placebo. The V and J genes are TRBV3-1 (or the pseudogene TRBV3-2) and TRBJ1-6, with no clear D. CDR3 bases: TGTGCCAGCAGCCCTTTTCGGACGGAGGGCGTCCACTTT. Its protein product is CASSPFRTEGVHF.